This TCR beta chain was recovered during a study of blood T cell repertoires in COVID-19. Study information: From the United States, Italy and Spain came samples of acute and convalescent COVID-19. From T cells, B-cell-depleted T cells, or PBMCs came the material, which was cDNA or gDNA.

The V end lost 6 bases, the J end lost 6 bases, and 27 bases lay between the germline ends. The CDR3 length is 19 residues. Germline CDR1 reads WNHNN; CDR2 reads SYGVQD (reference sequence). As handled by the study authors: Amplifying reference gene primers gave estimates of nucleated cell counts. The repertoire was sequenced with immunoSEQ multiplex PCR; TCRdb's copy has only in-frame clones and lacks some. D and trimming were read from the DNA, whereas the V and J calls and clone size are those reported in that table. In the table there are about 190,000 clones, over 75% of which are singletons. This TCR derives from a woman aged 45-60 years with acute or convalescent COVID-19. This chain links TRBV10-1 with TRBJ1-6, with D maybe TRBD1 (5 bases). What was sequenced was peripheral blood. The CDR3 sequence: CASRAFGKQVPVPNSPLHF. Written as DNA, the CDR3 is TGCGCCAGCAGGGCCTTCGGTAAACAGGTCCCCGTACCTAATTCACCCCTCCACTTT.